The entry below gives a single TCR beta chain sequence along with its context. Measured with immunoSEQ multiplex PCR; TCRdb has only the in-frame clones, and not every one. Of under 80,000 clones listed, approximately 85% are singletons. The CDR3 is 14 residues long. CDR1 SGHTA and CDR2 FQGNSA come from the germline V gene. V lost 4 bases and J 8 bases, leaving 15 bases between the germline ends. This entry is derived from a study of OX40 agonist ivuxolimab in advanced cancers. The sample was CD4+ or CD8+ T cells sorted from blood, taken in a trial of the OX40 agonist ivuxolimab. The V call is TRBV7-2, the J call TRBJ2-1, with D tentatively TRBD1 or TRBD2 (5 bases each). The sequence came from an adult with an advanced solid tumor such as melanoma, head and neck, liver or kidney cancer. The CDR3 DNA sequence: TGTGCCAGCAGCTCCGCCGGGACGTCGGATGAGCAGTTCTTC. Translating it yields CASSSAGTSDEQFF. The full variable domain, rest sourced from reference TRBV7-2 and TRBJ2-1, is GAGVSQSPSNKVTEKGKDVELRCDPISGHTALYWYRQSLGQGLEFLIYFQGNSAPDKSGLPSDRFSAERTGGSVSTLTIQRTQQEDSAVYLCASSSAGTSDEQFFGPGTRLTVL.